The next 20 T cell receptor beta chains were all read from a single sample in a study of cytomegalovirus exposure and HLA in healthy donors. Assay: immunoSEQ multiplex PCR; the TCRdb copy retains only in-frame clones and omits some. The data contain 110,000 or so clones, roughly nine tenths of them singletons. The sample taken for sequencing was PBMCs. The receptors here all came from a man aged 18 to 35 in good health and CMV-seropositive.

The chain couples TRBV10-1 to TRBJ1-4; D gene ambiguous. Trimming removed 3 bases at V and 0 bases at J, with 5 bases between. The germline gives CDR1 WNHNN, CDR2 SYGVQD (reference sequence). The CDR3 consists of 14 residues. The CDR3: CASSDPSTNEKLFF. The DNA for the CDR3 is TGCGCCAGCAGTGATCCTTCAACTAATGAAAAACTGTTTTTT.

This clone has just a few counts. The chain joins TRBV4-2 to TRBJ1-6; perhaps TRBD1 as D (5 bases). Germline V gene sequence: CDR1 LGHNA, CDR2 YNFKEQ. V was cut by 0 bases and J by 10 bases, with 16 bases left in between. The CDR3 runs to 16 residues. The CDR3 loop is CASSQDGSRAESPLHF. The CDR3 DNA reads as TGTGCCAGCAGCCAAGACGGGTCCAGGGCGGAATCACCCCTCCACTTT.

As for this clone: A read error may produce the germline difference seen at one junction end. This sequence joins TRBV7-7 and TRBJ2-3, with 7 positions matching TRBD2. The CDR3 has 13 amino acids. Germline V gene sequence: CDR1 SSHAT, CDR2 FNYEAQ (reference sequence). CDR3 DNA sequence: TGTGCTAGCAGCCACGCTGAAGCGGGGACGCAGTATTTT. Its translation: CASSHAEAGTQYF.

This clone appeared a few times. The V gene is TRBV10-2, the J gene TRBJ1-5; a possible D gene is TRBD1 (5 bases). V lost 2 bases, J lost 2 bases, and 7 bases lay in between. Looked up from germline, CDR1 is WSHSY and CDR2 is SAAADI. The CDR3 covers 14 residues. CDR3: CASSEGGGNQPQHF. The DNA for the CDR3 is TGCGCCAGCAGTGAGGGAGGGGGCAATCAGCCCCAGCATTTT.

There are a few counts of this clone. The rearrangement uses TRBV6-4 and TRBJ2-6, with TRBD2 identical over 10 bases. V was pared by 3 bases and J by 1 base, with 0 bases of the junction left unmatched. The CDR3 is 16 amino acids. The germline V gene has CDR1 MRHNA and CDR2 SNTAGT. DNA of the CDR3: TGTGCCAGCAGTGAACTAGCGGGGTCTGGGGCCAACGTCCTGACTTTC. This codes for CASSELAGSGANVLTF.

This clone was picked up one time. The chain combines TRBV11-2 with TRBJ1-1; D is unresolved. V was pared by 1 base and J by 1 base, with 10 bases between. The CDR3 is 15 amino acids. Germline loops: CDR1 SGHAT, CDR2 FQNNGV. DNA of the CDR3: TGTGCCAGCAGCTTAGCTCGCGGCCCGAACACTGAAGCTTTCTTT. Translating it yields CASSLARGPNTEAFF.

The chain recombines TRBV7-2 with TRBJ2-7; 8 bases map to TRBD1. Germline V CDR1 and CDR2: SGHTA, FQGNSA. The CDR3 has 16 residues. Trimming cost V 4 bases and J 0 bases; bases outside gene matches: 8. The DNA for the CDR3 is TGTGCCAGCAGCTCCCGAGGACAGGGATCCTCCTACGAGCAGTACTTC. Amino acid sequence: CASSSRGQGSSYEQYF.

This clone occurred once. The gene calls are TRBV7-9 and TRBJ2-7; TRBD1 might be the D (5 bases). The CDR3 length is 17 residues. The V end lost 5 bases, the J end lost 4 bases, and 24 bases lay between the germline ends. Per germline, CDR1 SEHNR and CDR2 FQNEAQ (reference sequence). The CDR3 sequence: CASSIPIGASGRYEQYF. In DNA, the CDR3 is TGTGCCAGCAGCATCCCAATAGGGGCTTCTGGGCGGTACGAGCAGTACTTC.

The chain couples TRBV28 to TRBJ2-7, with 8 bases fitting TRBD1. The CDR3 has 13 residues. V lost 8 bases to trimming and J lost 2 bases; unmatched junction nucleotides: 5. CDR1 is MDHEN and CDR2 is SYDVKM in the germline V gene. CDR3 sequence (DNA): TGTGCCAGCCGACAGGGGATTCCCTACGAGCAGTACTTC. This sequence encodes CASRQGIPYEQYF.

This chain uses TRBV5-1 with TRBJ2-5; 9 bases are a match to TRBD1. From germline, CDR1 is SGHRS and CDR2 YFSETQ. This CDR3 has 14 amino acids. The V and J ends lost 4 bases and 4 bases, in that order; junction bases with no gene match: 5. The CDR3 loop is CASSPTGGRETQYF. In DNA form, the CDR3 reads TGCGCCAGCAGCCCGACAGGGGGAAGAGAGACCCAGTACTTC.

The chain uses TRBV2 and TRBJ1-5; D might be TRBD1 (5 bases). Germline V CDR1 and CDR2: SNHLY, FYNNEI. This CDR3 has 13 residues. The ends were cut back, 8 bases at V and 0 bases at J, with 8 bases in the middle. The CDR3 sequence is CASEQDSNQPQHF. The CDR3 DNA reads as TGTGCCAGCGAACAGGATAGCAATCAGCCCCAGCATTTT.

The V call is TRBV2, the J call TRBJ2-7, with 9 bases identical to TRBD1. The V segment lost 6 bases and the J segment 3 bases; nucleotides outside the gene matches: 3. This CDR3 has 13 residues. CDR1 and CDR2 from the germline V gene are SNHLY and FYNNEI. The CDR3 DNA sequence: TGTGCCAGCAGGGGGACAGGGATCTACGAGCAGTACTTC. Protein: CASRGTGIYEQYF.

V and J are TRBV6-1 and TRBJ2-6; TRBD1 aligns across 7 bases. Trimming cost V 2 bases and J 2 bases; bases outside gene matches: 9. Germline loops: CDR1 MNHNS, CDR2 SASEGT. This CDR3 region has 18 residues. CDR3 nucleotide sequence: TGTGCCAGCAGTGAACGCCAGGGGGATCGCACTGGGGCCAACGTCCTGACTTTC. Translating gives CASSERQGDRTGANVLTF.

Only one count was recorded for this clone. V is TRBV30 and J is TRBJ2-7, with D perhaps matching TRBD2 (5 bases). The CDR3 sequence is 14 residues long. The germline V gene encodes CDR1 GTSNPN and CDR2 SVGIG (reference sequence). Trimming shortened V by 6 bases and J by 3 bases, and 18 bases separated the two germline ends. CDR3 DNA: TGTGCCTGCTCGCCCCCCGGGAAGGTCTACGAGCAGTACTTC. Translated, it gives CACSPPGKVYEQYF.

The chain recombines TRBV18 with TRBJ2-1, with D possibly TRBD2 on 5 matching bases. Germline V gives CDR1 KGHSH, CDR2 LQKENI. The V gene lost 0 bases and the J gene lost 0 bases, with 12 bases spanning the gap. The CDR3 is 17 amino acids. CDR3 sequence reads: CASSPPSGSSSYNEQFF. In DNA, the CDR3 is TGTGCCAGCTCACCACCGTCGGGGAGCAGCTCCTACAATGAGCAGTTCTTC.

The CDR3 DNA is TGTGCCAGCAGCCCGGAGGGAGGATGGAGAGAAAAACTGTTTTTT. Encoded protein: CASSPEGGWREKLFF. The chain couples TRBV7-8 to TRBJ1-4, with unresolved D. Germline loops: CDR1 SGHVS, CDR2 FQNEAQ. This CDR3 is built from 15 residues. V gave up 5 bases and J gave up 8 bases, with 18 bases separating them.

The chain recombines TRBV18 with TRBJ1-2; 8 bases are shared with TRBD1. The trim removed 6 bases at V and 8 bases at J, leaving 17 bases unmatched. The CDR3 extends over 16 amino acids. The V gene's germline CDR1 is KGHSH and CDR2 LQKENI. CDR3 residues: CASSLGTGAAQGGYTF. The CDR3, as DNA: TGTGCCAGCTCCCTCGGGACAGGAGCCGCCCAGGGGGGCTACACCTTC.

V gene TRBV2 combines with J gene TRBJ2-2; tentatively, D is TRBD1 (6 bases). The CDR3 runs 15 residues. Trimming took 6 bases from V and 1 from J, leaving 12 bases between them. The germline V gene has CDR1 SNHLY and CDR2 FYNNEI. As DNA, the CDR3 is TGTGCCAGCAGCGCACAGGGTTTGAACACCGGGGAGCTGTTTTTT. Amino acid sequence: CASSAQGLNTGELFF.

The chain carries TRBV27 and TRBJ2-7; no clear D gene. V was trimmed by 4 bases and J by 6 bases, leaving 13 bases between them. CDR1 MNHEY and CDR2 SMNVEV come from the germline V gene (reference sequence). The CDR3 extends over 13 amino acids. The CDR3 DNA reads as TGTGCCAGCAGTTACCTACCCCCCCGCGAGCAGTACTTC. Its protein product is CASSYLPPREQYF.

J is TRBJ1-1 and V is TRBV29-1; 11 bases match TRBD1. The CDR3 is 14 amino acids. The germline CDR1 and CDR2 sequences are SQVTM and ANQGSEA. V shed 7 bases and J 4 bases; nucleotides not matched to a gene: 8. This CDR3 reads CSGTGGWVSTEAFF. The CDR3 DNA is TGCAGCGGGACAGGGGGCTGGGTGAGCACTGAAGCTTTCTTT.